The 3 T cell receptor beta chains below were found in one sample sequenced in a study of long-term antiretroviral therapy in people with HIV. Researchers ran immunoSEQ v3.0 at survey level. Some clones are missing from TCRdb's copy, which holds only in-frame ones; the method was immunoSEQ multiplex PCR. Among about 28,000 clones listed, about 86% were seen once. The sample consisted of unsorted PBMCs, taken 0.8 years after starting antiretroviral therapy. All receptors derive from a woman in her twenties or thirties with HIV.

For the CDR3, the DNA is TGTGCCAGCAGCTTAGGCGATTCGAGGAACATTCAGTACTTC. The encoded protein is CASSLGDSRNIQYF. The chain joins TRBV13 to TRBJ2-4; no firm D call. CDR3 size: 14 residues. V was clipped by 0 bases and J by 7 bases, with 10 bases between them. Germline V gene sequence: CDR1 PRHDT, CDR2 FYEKMQ (reference sequence).

This chain links TRBV25-1 with TRBJ1-1; possible D gene TRBD1, 5 bases. Per the germline V gene, CDR1 is MGHDK and CDR2 is SYGVNS. With 3 bases removed from V and 0 bases from J, the gap between germline ends came to 11 bases. The CDR3 is 15 residues long. CDR3 sequence (DNA): TGTGCCAGCAGTGAGGGGGGGAAAGTGAACACTGAAGCTTTCTTT. This gives the protein CASSEGGKVNTEAFF.

Worth noting for this clone: Other DNA sequences of this sample code for an identical CDR3. The rearrangement links TRBV18 to TRBJ1-1; D is ambiguous. Germline V CDR1 and CDR2: KGHSH, LQKENI. The CDR3 has 12 amino acids. Trimming pared 1 base from V and 1 base from J, leaving 1 base between. The CDR3: CASSPQNTEAFF. The CDR3 nucleotides are TGTGCCAGCTCACCACAGAACACTGAAGCTTTCTTT.